The 28 T cell receptor beta chains given below trace back to one sample, sequenced in a study of blood T cell repertoires in COVID-19. Repertoires were generated with immunoSEQ multiplex PCR, while TCRdb's copy carries only in-frame clones and drops some. This table holds 95,000 to 150,000 clones, almost 90% found once. The sequenced sample was peripheral blood. All receptors come from a woman aged 45-60 years with active or convalescent COVID-19.

The rearrangement links TRBV9 to TRBJ2-3, with 9 positions matching TRBD2. CDR1 and CDR2 (germline): SGDLS, YYNGEE. The V segment lost 5 bases and the J segment 3 bases; nucleotides outside the gene matches: 7. The CDR3 is 15 amino acids. The CDR3 loop reads CASSLGTSNTDTQYF. The CDR3 coding sequence is TGTGCCAGCAGTCTCGGGACTAGCAATACAGATACGCAGTATTTT.

The V call is TRBV7-9, the J call TRBJ2-5, with D tentatively TRBD1 (5 bases). V was shortened by 1 base and J by 2 bases, with 20 bases between the two germline ends. Germline V CDR1 and CDR2: SEHNR, FQNEAQ (reference sequence). The CDR3 contains 18 residues. CDR3 nucleotide sequence: TGTGCCAGCAGCTTAGTTACGGGCAGCCTAAAGGGGCAAGAGACCCAGTACTTC. Translating it yields CASSLVTGSLKGQETQYF.

The chain uses TRBV7-9 and TRBJ1-2; 8 bases align to TRBD1. CDR1 and CDR2 (germline): SEHNR, FQNEAQ (reference sequence). CDR3 size: 12 residues. With 3 bases clipped from V and 8 bases from J, the junction kept 2 bases outside the gene matches. The CDR3 DNA reads TGTGCCAGCAGCTTGACAGGGGAGGGCTACACCTTC. The encoded protein is CASSLTGEGYTF. The variable domain in full, completed from reference TRBV7-9 and TRBJ1-2, reads DTGVSQNPRHKITKRGQNVTFRCDPISEHNRLYWYRQTLGQGPEFLTYFQNEAQLEKSRLLSDRFSAERPKGSFSTLEIQRTEQGDSAMYLCASSLTGEGYTFGSGTRLTVV.

V is TRBV7-8 and J is TRBJ1-5; D uncertain. Germline V CDR1 and CDR2: SGHVS, FQNEAQ. The CDR3 runs to 13 residues. Between the trimmed V and J ends, which lost 2 bases and 4 bases, there was a span of 6 bases. The CDR3 sequence: CASSLSVNQPQHF. As DNA, the CDR3 is TGTGCCAGCAGCTTATCTGTAAATCAGCCCCAGCATTTT.

This chain connects TRBV29-1 to TRBJ2-7; 11 nucleotides agree with TRBD1. The CDR3 spans 12 residues. The J segment lost 5 bases and the V segment lost 6 bases, leaving 3 bases of the junction unmatched. Germline-derived CDR1 and CDR2 are SQVTM and ANQGSEA. In DNA form, the CDR3 reads TGCAGCGTCGGACAGGGGGCTCACGAGCAGTACTTC. Amino acid sequence: CSVGQGAHEQYF.

V is TRBV4-3 and J is TRBJ2-2; maybe TRBD1 (6 bases). The V and J ends lost 7 bases and 0 bases respectively, with 15 bases between them. There are 16 residues in the CDR3. Per the germline V gene, CDR1 is LGHNA and CDR2 is YSLEER. The CDR3 DNA sequence: TGCGCCAGCACACAACAGGGCGCTTCGAACACCGGGGAGCTGTTTTTT. Translation gives CASTQQGASNTGELFF.

The genes are TRBV5-6 and TRBJ1-1; no clear D. Deletions cut 3 bases from V and 0 bases from J, with 6 bases between. The CDR3 runs 13 residues. Germline-derived CDR1 and CDR2 are SGHDT and YYEEEE. For the CDR3, the DNA is TGTGCCAGCAGCTCGCGGATGAACACTGAAGCTTTCTTT. Translated: CASSSRMNTEAFF.

This CDR3 is CASSEPLQGIRTEAFF. In nucleotides, the CDR3 is TGCGCCAGCAGTGAGCCGCTACAGGGAATAAGGACTGAAGCTTTCTTT. The chain recombines TRBV10-1 with TRBJ1-1, with a weak D call TRBD1 (6 bases). CDR1 and CDR2 (germline): WNHNN, SYGVQD (reference sequence). The ends were cut back, 2 bases at V and 5 bases at J, with 18 bases in the middle. The CDR3 covers 16 residues.

The chain recombines TRBV5-4 with TRBJ2-1; 9 positions match TRBD2. This CDR3 region has 16 residues. Germline V lookup: CDR1 SGHNT, CDR2 YYREEE (reference sequence). V gave up 5 bases and J gave up 6 bases; unmatched junction bases: 12. The CDR3 here is CASRRAGGTLPNEQFF. DNA for the CDR3: TGTGCCAGCAGGAGAGCGGGAGGCACGCTTCCCAATGAGCAGTTCTTC.

This sequence joins TRBV30 and TRBJ2-7; 13 bases align to TRBD2. Germline CDR1 and CDR2: GTSNPN and SVGIG (reference sequence). The CDR3 spans 14 residues. J gave up 1 base and V 5 bases, and 2 bases lay outside the gene matches. CDR3 region: CAWSGLAGSYEQYF. CDR3 nucleotide sequence: TGTGCCTGGTCGGGACTAGCGGGGTCCTACGAGCAGTACTTC.

This clone has only one observation. The V and J genes are TRBV27 and TRBJ1-5, with D unresolved. The CDR3 consists of 13 residues. Germline V gives CDR1 MNHEY, CDR2 SMNVEV (reference sequence). V was pared by 3 bases and J by 7 bases, with 10 bases between. The CDR3 DNA reads TGTGCCAGCAGTTTGGGAGGGCGCCAGCCCCAGCATTTT. This gives the protein CASSLGGRQPQHF.

This chain joins TRBV7-9 and TRBJ1-2; TRBD1 matches 8 bases. The germline CDR1 and CDR2 sequences are SEHNR and FQNEAQ (reference sequence). The CDR3 length is 16 residues. After removal of 0 bases from V and 4 bases from J, the junction contained 7 bases not matched to a gene. The CDR3 is CASSLAEAGGTYGYTF. For the CDR3, the DNA is TGTGCCAGCAGCTTAGCGGAGGCAGGGGGCACCTATGGCTACACCTTC. The variable domain in full, completed from reference TRBV7-9 and TRBJ1-2, reads DTGVSQNPRHKITKRGQNVTFRCDPISEHNRLYWYRQTLGQGPEFLTYFQNEAQLEKSRLLSDRFSAERPKGSFSTLEIQRTEQGDSAMYLCASSLAEAGGTYGYTFGSGTRLTVV.

The chain has TRBV5-1 and TRBJ2-7, with 10 bases identical to TRBD1. Looked up from germline, CDR1 is SGHRS and CDR2 is YFSETQ. With V trimmed by 1 base and J by 4 bases, 2 bases remained unmatched. This CDR3 comprises 14 residues. The CDR3 coding sequence is TGCGCCAGCAGCTTGTCGGACAGGGGGTACGAGCAGTACTTC. Protein sequence: CASSLSDRGYEQYF. The full variable domain, rest sourced from reference TRBV5-1 and TRBJ2-7, is KAGVTQTPRYLIKTRGQQVTLSCSPISGHRSVSWYQQTPGQGLQFLFEYFSETQRNKGNFPGRFSGRQFSNSRSEMNVSTLELGDSALYLCASSLSDRGYEQYFGPGTRLTVT.

This chain connects TRBV18 to TRBJ1-6; no firm D call. V lost 4 bases and J 4 bases, leaving 5 bases between the germline ends. CDR3 length: 13 amino acids. The germline V gene encodes CDR1 KGHSH and CDR2 LQKENI. The CDR3 protein is CASSQSYNSPLHF. The CDR3 DNA sequence: TGTGCCAGCTCACAATCTTATAATTCACCCCTCCACTTT.

This chain joins TRBV9 and TRBJ2-3; D possibly corresponds to TRBD1 (7 bases). The V end was cut by 4 bases, the J end by 1 base, with 13 bases between. The V gene's germline CDR1 is SGDLS and CDR2 YYNGEE. The CDR3 is made up of 15 amino acids. CDR3 nucleotides: TGTGCCAGCAGCCAGCAGGGGGGACGCACAGATACGCAGTATTTT. Residues: CASSQQGGRTDTQYF.

A note on this clone: One end of the junction is discordant with germline, which a read error may explain. The chain employs TRBV7-7 and TRBJ2-7, with 9 bases lining up with TRBD1. The germline V gene encodes CDR1 SSHAT and CDR2 FNYEAQ (reference sequence). The CDR3 runs to 16 residues. Here the CDR3 DNA reads TGTGCTAGCAGATCCACGGTGGGACAGGGTCCCTACGAGCAGTACTTC. Translation: CASRSTVGQGPYEQYF. The full variable domain, completed using reference TRBV7-7 and TRBJ2-7, is GAGVSQSPRYKVTKRGQDVTLRCDPISSHATLYWYQQALGQGPEFLTYFNYEAQPDKSGLPSDRFSAERPEGSISTLTIQRTEQRDSAMYRCASRSTVGQGPYEQYFGPGTRLTVT.

This clone has only a few counts. The chain carries TRBV6-2 or TRBV6-3 and TRBJ2-2, with a possible D match to TRBD2 (6 bases). Germline V lookup: CDR1 MNHEY, CDR2 SVGEGT. The length of the CDR3 is 14 residues. Trimming cost V 2 bases and J 5 bases, with 9 bases left between them. CDR3 region: CASSYRGITGELFF. CDR3 sequence (DNA): TGTGCCAGCAGTTACCGGGGGATTACCGGGGAGCTGTTTTTT.

The chain couples TRBV5-1 to TRBJ2-3, with TRBD2 as a possible D gene (5 bases). This CDR3 spans 16 amino acids. Trimming removed 0 bases at V and 0 bases at J, with 11 bases between. From germline, CDR1 is SGHRS and CDR2 YFSETQ. CDR3 sequence reads: CASSLEASSSTDTQYF. Written as DNA, the CDR3 is TGCGCCAGCAGCTTGGAGGCTAGCAGTAGCACAGATACGCAGTATTTT.

A single count supports this clone. The chain uses TRBV19 and TRBJ2-1; 11 positions match TRBD1. In germline, CDR1 is LNHDA, CDR2 SQIVND (reference sequence). J gave up 11 bases and V 4 bases, and 10 bases lay outside the gene matches. CDR3 length equals 15 residues. The CDR3 nucleotides read TGTGCCAGTAGTACCCCGGGACAGGGGGTCCTTAAGCAGTTCTTC. Protein sequence: CASSTPGQGVLKQFF. The variable domain in full, with the rest retrieved from reference TRBV19 and TRBJ2-1, is DGGITQSPKYLFRKEGQNVTLSCEQNLNHDAMYWYRQDPGQGLRLIYYSQIVNDFQKGDIAEGYSVSREKKESFPLTVTSAQKNPTAFYLCASSTPGQGVLKQFFGPGTRLTVL.

The chain links TRBV18 to TRBJ1-1; 12 bases are shared with TRBD1. This CDR3 comprises 16 residues. Germline CDR1 and CDR2: KGHSH and LQKENI. Trimming took 4 bases from V and 4 from J; bases not matched to a gene: 7. The CDR3 loop reads CASSRGTGGRVTEAFF. The DNA for the CDR3 is TGTGCCAGCTCACGGGGGACAGGGGGCCGCGTCACTGAAGCTTTCTTT.

The V call is TRBV11-2, the J call TRBJ2-1; TRBD2 is a possible D gene (5 bases). V lost 0 bases and J 16 bases, leaving 22 bases between the germline ends. Germline-derived CDR1 and CDR2 are SGHAT and FQNNGV. This CDR3 has 15 amino acids. The CDR3 loop is CASSLDPTRTAEVFF. The CDR3 DNA sequence: TGTGCCAGCAGCTTAGACCCCACCCGTACGGCGGAGGTATTCTTC.

The V and J genes are TRBV7-9 and TRBJ1-4; TRBD1 aligns across 9 bases. CDR3 length: 14 amino acids. Trimming removed 10 bases from V and 5 bases from J; junction bases left unmatched: 8. The germline gives CDR1 SEHNR, CDR2 FQNEAQ (reference sequence). For the CDR3, the DNA is TGTGCCACCCGGGACGGGACAGGGAATGAAAAACTGTTTTTT. Protein sequence: CATRDGTGNEKLFF.

This chain uses TRBV6-4 with TRBJ1-1; 9 positions agree with TRBD1. V was clipped by 10 bases and J by 5 bases; unmatched bases: 8. The CDR3 contains 13 residues. Germline values: CDR1 MRHNA, CDR2 SNTAGT. The CDR3 nucleotides read TGTGCCACCAAGGGACAGGGCGAAACTGAAGCTTTCTTT. Translated: CATKGQGETEAFF.

This clone was recorded only once. The V call is TRBV14, the J call TRBJ2-1, with 8 positions matching TRBD2. Germline-derived CDR1 and CDR2 are SGHDN and FVKESK. This CDR3 has 13 residues. The junction had 1 base not matched to a gene; V was cut back by 4 bases and J by 5 bases. The CDR3 nucleotides are TGTGCCAGCAGCCGACTAGCGAACAATGAGCAGTTCTTC. Translated, it gives CASSRLANNEQFF.

The V and J genes are TRBV2 and TRBJ2-4, with TRBD2 as a possible D gene (6 bases). The CDR3 contains 19 residues. V gave up 7 bases and J gave up 0 bases, with 25 bases separating them. Germline CDR1 SNHLY, CDR2 FYNNEI. In DNA form, the CDR3 reads TGTGCCAGCAACCCCGGGCCAGGGTTAAGGAGGGGAGCCAAAAACATTCAGTACTTC. This sequence encodes CASNPGPGLRRGAKNIQYF. The complete variable domain, with remaining parts taken from reference TRBV2 and TRBJ2-4, reads EPEVTQTPSHQVTQMGQEVILRCVPISNHLYFYWYRQILGQKVEFLVSFYNNEISEKSEIFDDQFSVERPDGSNFTLKIRSTKLEDSAMYFCASNPGPGLRRGAKNIQYFGAGTRLSVL.

This chain connects TRBV5-6 to TRBJ2-7, with D perhaps matching TRBD1 (6 bases). The CDR3 is made up of 11 amino acids. The germline V gene encodes CDR1 SGHDT and CDR2 YYEEEE. V lost 4 bases, J lost 9 bases, and 11 bases lay in between. The CDR3: CASSQGQRQYF. The DNA of the CDR3 is TGTGCCAGCAGCCAAGGACAGAGGCAGTACTTC.

The rearrangement links TRBV6-6 to TRBJ2-7; 8 bases are a match to TRBD2. Germline values: CDR1 MNHNY, CDR2 SVGAGI (reference sequence). The trim removed 2 bases at V and 1 base at J, leaving 4 bases unmatched. CDR3 length equals 15 residues. CDR3 in amino acids: CASSYVVAGSYEQYF. Written as DNA, the CDR3 is TGTGCCAGCAGTTACGTTGTAGCGGGATCCTACGAGCAGTACTTC.

The rearrangement joins TRBV5-1 to TRBJ2-7; TRBD1 agrees at 11 bases. Looked up from germline, CDR1 is SGHRS and CDR2 is YFSETQ. CDR3 length: 15 residues. V gave up 4 bases and J gave up 2 bases; unmatched junction bases: 5. The CDR3 nucleotides are TGCGCCAGCAGCGCCCGGGACAGGGGGACCTACGAGCAGTACTTC. This encodes CASSARDRGTYEQYF. The full variable domain, in which reference TRBV5-1 and TRBJ2-7 provide the parts outside the CDR3, is KAGVTQTPRYLIKTRGQQVTLSCSPISGHRSVSWYQQTPGQGLQFLFEYFSETQRNKGNFPGRFSGRQFSNSRSEMNVSTLELGDSALYLCASSARDRGTYEQYFGPGTRLTVT.